This TCR beta chain derives from a study of blood T cell repertoires in COVID-19. Germline CDR1 SGHDT, CDR2 YYEEEE. The CDR3 contains 13 residues. The V end was cut by 4 bases, the J end by 0 bases, with 8 bases between. The method was immunoSEQ multiplex PCR; TCRdb's version includes in-frame clones alone and lacks a portion of them. Of approximately 380,000 clones in the sample, 75% to 90% were seen once. This sequence joins TRBV5-6 and TRBJ2-7, with D unresolved. Material: peripheral blood. This clonotype was obtained from a woman aged 18-29 years with acute or convalescent COVID-19. The CDR3 reads CASSPINSYEQYF. The CDR3 region has the DNA TGTGCCAGCAGCCCTATAAACTCCTACGAGCAGTACTTC.